These 8 T cell receptor beta chains were sequenced from one sample in a study of T-cell reconstitution after alpha-beta-depleted transplantation in children. Unique molecular identifiers were built into the TCRbeta library. TCRdb reprocessed the PCR reads via MiXCR and lists one record per CDR3 protein. The sample shows hundreds of thousands of distinct CDR3 sequences, roughly 18% of them seen only once. Material: PBMCs from the stem cell graft donor, obtained from the stem cell graft. These receptors all come from a human donor who donated a stem cell graft to a child with acute lymphoblastic leukemia.

The chain is built from TRBV5-1 and TRBJ2-2, with 8 bases identical to TRBD1. The CDR3 consists of 14 residues. Germline CDR1 reads SGHRS; CDR2 reads YFSETQ. V lost 5 bases and J lost 4; bases outside the gene matches: 4. This CDR3 is CASRPGTGTGELFF. The CDR3 coding sequence is TGCGCCAGCAGGCCTGGGACAGGCACCGGGGAGCTGTTTTTT. The entire variable domain, with the rest obtained from reference TRBV5-1 and TRBJ2-2, is as follows: KAGVTQTPRYLIKTRGQQVTLSCSPISGHRSVSWYQQTPGQGLQFLFEYFSETQRNKGNFPGRFSGRQFSNSRSEMNVSTLELGDSALYLCASRPGTGTGELFFGEGSRLTVL.

The rearrangement links TRBV29-1 to TRBJ2-3, with D possibly being TRBD2 (6 bases). Germline V gives CDR1 SQVTM, CDR2 ANQGSEA. The CDR3 spans 16 residues. Deletions cut 4 bases from V and 2 bases from J, with 19 bases between. DNA of the CDR3: TGCAGCGTTGGTGCGGAGGGCCTTAGCCCCACAGATACGCAGTATTTT. Residues: CSVGAEGLSPTDTQYF.

This clonotype was seen a handful of times. This chain links TRBV29-1 with TRBJ2-6, with 8 bases matching TRBD1. The CDR3 totals 21 residues. V dropped 0 bases and J dropped 0; count of bases not matched to a gene: 16. Germline V gives CDR1 SQVTM, CDR2 ANQGSEA. CDR3 DNA sequence: TGCAGCGTTGAAGATCCACGGACAGGGTGGCACAAGTCCTCTGGGGCCAACGTCCTGACTTTC. The encoded protein is CSVEDPRTGWHKSSGANVLTF.

This clonotype was counted a few times. The chain combines TRBV15 with TRBJ2-6, with D unresolved. V was shortened by 0 bases and J by 5 bases, with 8 bases between the two germline ends. This CDR3 comprises 15 residues. The germline gives CDR1 LNHNV, CDR2 YYDKDF (reference sequence). CDR3 DNA: TGTGCCACCAGCAGAGATGTGGATAGGGCCAACGTCCTGACTTTC. Translated, it gives CATSRDVDRANVLTF. Drawing the rest from reference TRBV15 and TRBJ2-6, the complete variable domain is DAMVIQNPRYQVTQFGKPVTLSCSQTLNHNVMYWYQQKSSQAPKLLFHYYDKDFNNEADTPDNFQSRRPNTSFCFLDIRSPGLGDTAMYLCATSRDVDRANVLTFGAGSRLTVL.

The chain is built from TRBV11-2 and TRBJ2-2; 11 bases fit TRBD2. V was pared by 1 base and J by 4 bases, with 5 bases of the junction left unmatched. CDR1 and CDR2 (germline): SGHAT, FQNNGV. The CDR3 totals 17 residues. The CDR3 coding sequence is TGTGCCAGCAGCTTAGCTACTAGCGGGAGTTTCACCGGGGAGCTGTTTTTT. This sequence encodes CASSLATSGSFTGELFF.

The CDR3, as DNA: TGTGCCAGCAGCTTAGGAATTTTTGAACAGGGGTTGAACACTGAAGCTTTCTTT. Protein sequence: CASSLGIFEQGLNTEAFF. The chain is built from TRBV7-9 and TRBJ1-1; 7 bases align to TRBD1. There are 18 residues in the CDR3. CDR1 is SEHNR and CDR2 is FQNEAQ in the germline V gene (reference sequence). V was clipped by 1 base and J by 0 bases; unmatched bases: 11.

This clonotype was seen only a few times. The genes are TRBV7-8 and TRBJ2-1, with 7 bases matching TRBD2. The V segment lost 5 bases and the J segment 8 bases; nucleotides outside the gene matches: 9. This CDR3 region has 14 residues. The V gene's germline CDR1 is SGHVS and CDR2 FQNEAQ. CDR3 bases: TGTGCCAGCAGCCCTAGCAGGACTAGGGATGAGCAGTTCTTC. Protein sequence: CASSPSRTRDEQFF. The full variable domain, its missing parts supplied by reference TRBV7-8 and TRBJ2-1, is GAGVSQSPRYKVAKRGQDVALRCDPISGHVSLFWYQQALGQGPEFLTYFQNEAQLDKSGLPSDRFFAERPEGSVSTLKIQRTQQEDSAVYLCASSPSRTRDEQFFGPGTRLTVL.

This clonotype appeared a few times. The gene calls are TRBV12-3 or TRBV12-4 and TRBJ2-5; possible D gene TRBD2, 5 bases. This CDR3 contains 12 residues. The V end lost 1 base, the J end lost 9 bases, and 9 bases lay between the germline ends. CDR3 bases: TGTGCCAGCAGTTTAGGAGGGTTCCCCCAGTACTTC. The encoded protein is CASSLGGFPQYF.